These T cell receptor beta chains were read from a single sample in a study of T-cell reconstitution after alpha-beta-depleted transplantation in children. TCRdb passed the PCR reads through MiXCR, listing each CDR3 protein once. The table records some 200,000 distinct CDR3 sequences, 11% of them present only once. Sequencing used PBMCs, obtained before TCRalphabeta/CD19-depleted stem cell transplant. The receptors derive from a child less than two years old with acute myeloid leukemia, due to receive a stem cell transplant. Each CDR3 is given with its conserved first and last residue. The D gene is left open where the match is weak. Size is omitted from some rows. Given values are once, few, many or a class for expanded clones.

j_call clone_size d_call v_call cdr3_nt cdr3_aa
TRBJ2-1 many TRBD2 TRBV27 TGTGCCAGCAGTTTACTCGGGACTAGCGGGAGCTACAATGAGCAGTTCTTC CASSLLGTSGSYNEQFF
TRBJ2-2 many TRBD1 TRBV27 TGTGCCAGCAGCTCGACAGGGTGGACCGGGGAGCTGTTTTTT CASSSTGWTGELFF
TRBJ1-6 NA NA TRBV28 TGTGCCAGCAGTTGGTTCCGTGGGACATCTAATTCACCCCTCCACTTT CASSWFRGTSNSPLHF
TRBJ1-2 many NA TRBV28 TGTGCCAGCAGTCCTCTAGGGAGGTATGGCTACACCTTC CASSPLGRYGYTF
TRBJ2-7 NA NA TRBV12-3/TRBV12-4 TGTGCCAGCAGTTTAGGGGCAGTACCCTACGAGCAGTACTTC CASSLGAVPYEQYF
TRBJ1-1 many NA TRBV18 TGTGCCAGCTCACCCACCCAGGGGAACACTGAAGCTTTCTTT CASSPTQGNTEAFF
TRBJ1-1 many TRBD1 TRBV5-1 TGCGCCAGCAACTTGGACAGGGGGCTGGTTGGGACTGAAGCTTTCTTT CASNLDRGLVGTEAFF
TRBJ2-7 many TRBD2 TRBV12-3/TRBV12-4 TGTGCCAGCAGACGGGGGGGAGGCGAGCAGTACTTC CASRRGGGEQYF
TRBJ2-1 few TRBD1 TRBV12-3/TRBV12-4 TGTGCCAGCAGTCCATCCTCGGGACAGGGGTACAATGAGCAGTTCTTC CASSPSSGQGYNEQFF
TRBJ2-7 many TRBD1 TRBV28 TGTGCCAGCAGTAACCAACAGGGGGTTAAGAACGAGCAGTACTTC CASSNQQGVKNEQYF
TRBJ1-4 NA TRBD1 TRBV7-2 TGTGCCAGCACCGCCAACAGGGGAACTAATGAAAAACTGTTTTTT CASTANRGTNEKLFF
TRBJ1-3 many NA TRBV5-5 TGTGCCAGCAGCTCTTGGAACACCATATATTTT CASSSWNTIYF
TRBJ2-5 many NA TRBV7-2 TGTGCCAGCAGCCAAGGCCGGAAGACCCAGTACTTC CASSQGRKTQYF
TRBJ2-1 many TRBD2 TRBV5-1 TGCGCCAGCAGCTCTGCGGGACTAGCCTACAATGAGCAGTTCTTC CASSSAGLAYNEQFF
TRBJ2-3 many TRBD2 TRBV7-8 TGTGCCAGCAGCTTAGAAAGGACTAGCTCTGGTAGACCCACAGATACGCAGTATTTT CASSLERTSSGRPTDTQYF
TRBJ2-1 many NA TRBV20-1 TGCAGTGCTGAAGGGTTTGGAGGGGTACTTTCCTACAATGAGCAGTTCTTC CSAEGFGGVLSYNEQFF
TRBJ1-1 many NA TRBV18 TGTGCCAGCTCAGAGGGCGCGGCTAACACTGAAGCTTTCTTT CASSEGAANTEAFF
TRBJ1-1 many NA TRBV5-1 TGCGCCAGCAGCGCGGGACTTGAGGCTTTCTTT CASSAGLEAFF
TRBJ1-4 once NA TRBV3-1 TGTGCCAGCAGCCAAGACTCACGGTCAGGGTCTGAAAAACTGTTTTTT CASSQDSRSGSEKLFF
TRBJ1-5 NA NA TRBV12-3/TRBV12-4 TGTGCCAGCAGTCCCGACAGCGTCAATCAGCCCCAGCATTTT CASSPDSVNQPQHF
TRBJ2-6 many NA TRBV5-1 TGCGCCAGCAAACCGATGATATCTGGGGCCAACGTCCTGACTTTC CASKPMISGANVLTF
TRBJ2-3 many TRBD2 TRBV12-3/TRBV12-4 TGTGCCAGCAGGGGACTAGCGGGAGAGGATTTT CASRGLAGEDF
TRBJ2-2 many NA TRBV5-1 TGCGCCAGCTCGTCCCTAGCGATTAACACCGGGGAGCTGTTTTTT CASSSLAINTGELFF
TRBJ2-4 many TRBD1 TRBV20-1 TGCAGTGCTAGAATCCCCGGGACAGGGGACATTCAGTACTTC CSARIPGTGDIQYF
TRBJ1-5 NA TRBD1 TRBV20-1 TGCAGTGCTAGATCAGGGGGGGATCAGCCCCAGCATTTT CSARSGGDQPQHF
TRBJ1-1 many NA TRBV15 TGTGCCACCAGCAAGGGGGGCACTGAAGCTTTCTTT CATSKGGTEAFF
TRBJ2-7 many NA TRBV10-2 TGCGCCAGCAGTGAGTCGTACGAGCAGTACTTC CASSESYEQYF
TRBJ2-2 many TRBD2 TRBV5-1 TGCGCCAGCAGCTTGTTGGTGCGGGGGAAAGGGGCCGGGGAGCTGTTTTTT CASSLLVRGKGAGELFF
TRBJ2-7 many NA TRBV4-3 TGCGCCAGCAGCCAAGATACTAGCTACGAGCAGTACTTC CASSQDTSYEQYF
TRBJ2-5 few NA TRBV27 TGTGCCAGCAGTTCCGGAGGGAAGACCCAGTACTTC CASSSGGKTQYF
TRBJ2-3 many NA TRBV7-9 TGTGCCAGCAGCGGGGGGACGGGGACAGATACGCAGTATTTT CASSGGTGTDTQYF
TRBJ2-1 NA NA TRBV10-2 TGCGCCCGCAGTAGTAGCTCCTACAATGAGCAGTTCTTC CARSSSSYNEQFF
TRBJ2-1 many TRBD1 TRBV5-1 TGCGCCAGCAGCCGGGACAGCCTATACAATGAGCAGTTCTTC CASSRDSLYNEQFF
TRBJ2-7 many NA TRBV4-2 TGTGCCAGCAGCCAATCGGGAGTCACCTACGAGCAGTACTTC CASSQSGVTYEQYF
TRBJ2-3 many NA TRBV29-1 TGCAGCGTTGGCCCGGACACGGTCACGCAGTATTTT CSVGPDTVTQYF
TRBJ2-3 many TRBD2 TRBV2 TGTGCCAGCAGTGAGGTAGCGGGGATTAGCACAGATACGCAGTATTTT CASSEVAGISTDTQYF
TRBJ1-3 many NA TRBV13 TGTGCCACCTCCTTACGTGGAAACACCATATATTTT CATSLRGNTIYF
TRBJ1-3 many NA TRBV7-9 TGTGCCAGCACCCTGGCCGGAAACACCATATATTTT CASTLAGNTIYF
TRBJ2-2 many NA TRBV5-1 TGCGCCAGCAGCCCTAGACAGAACACCGGGGAGCTGTTTTTT CASSPRQNTGELFF
TRBJ2-1 many TRBD2 TRBV20-1 TGCAGTGCCGGAGGACTAGCGGGGGGGGACAATGAGCAGTTCTTC CSAGGLAGGDNEQFF
TRBJ1-1 many NA TRBV5-1 TGCGCCAGCAGCGTAGGAGTCGGCACTGAAGCTTTCTTT CASSVGVGTEAFF
TRBJ2-1 many TRBD2 TRBV6-5 TGTGCCAGCAGCCAAACAGGGATTGGAGGACTAGCTAACAATGAGCAGTTCTTC CASSQTGIGGLANNEQFF